The present T cell receptor (beta chain) was sequenced within a study of T cell repertoires in cytomegalovirus infection. Study-level information: CMV epitopes that were recently identified and HLA-C-restricted were used alongside well-studied HLA-B-restricted ones. Both a matching HLA type and CMV infection were indicated by public TCR beta signatures. Notes on the study in general: CMV carriers with the relevant HLA were identified by cumulative public TCR beta family frequency. In two of eight donors, the top clonotype was HLA-C-restricted CMV-specific.

This clonotype was detected only a few times. Its antigen is as yet unknown. TCRdb re-called the reads with MiXCR, one entry per CDR3 protein. Found here are 340,000 or so distinct CDR3 sequences, 20% to 25% of them singletons; the top ten hold 10% to 15%. The sequence derives from a human donor in good health (CMV status not recorded). Some clones in this sample may be carry-over from other donors' samples. The specimen was cultured PBMCs, collected from culture after CMV antigen stimulation.

The CDR3 DNA reads TGTGCCAGCAGCTTACAACGGGATAATGGCTACACCTTC. Translation: CASSLQRDNGYTF. The chain carries TRBV7-2 and TRBJ1-2; no clear D. V shed 2 bases and J shed 6 bases, with 10 bases lying between them. The CDR3 covers 13 residues. CDR1 is SGHTA, CDR2 FQGNSA, per germline.